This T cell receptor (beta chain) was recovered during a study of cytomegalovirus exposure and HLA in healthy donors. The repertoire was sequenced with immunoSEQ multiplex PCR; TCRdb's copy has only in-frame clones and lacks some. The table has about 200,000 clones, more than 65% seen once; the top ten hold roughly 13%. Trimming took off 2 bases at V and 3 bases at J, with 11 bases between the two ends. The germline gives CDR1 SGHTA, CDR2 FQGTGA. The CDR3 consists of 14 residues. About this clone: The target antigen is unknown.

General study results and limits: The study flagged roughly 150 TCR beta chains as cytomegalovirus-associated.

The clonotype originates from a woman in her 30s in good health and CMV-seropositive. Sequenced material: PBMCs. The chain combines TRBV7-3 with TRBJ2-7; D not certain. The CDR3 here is CASSLGGKGYEQYF. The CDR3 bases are TGTGCCAGCAGCTTAGGCGGAAAAGGCTACGAGCAGTACTTC.